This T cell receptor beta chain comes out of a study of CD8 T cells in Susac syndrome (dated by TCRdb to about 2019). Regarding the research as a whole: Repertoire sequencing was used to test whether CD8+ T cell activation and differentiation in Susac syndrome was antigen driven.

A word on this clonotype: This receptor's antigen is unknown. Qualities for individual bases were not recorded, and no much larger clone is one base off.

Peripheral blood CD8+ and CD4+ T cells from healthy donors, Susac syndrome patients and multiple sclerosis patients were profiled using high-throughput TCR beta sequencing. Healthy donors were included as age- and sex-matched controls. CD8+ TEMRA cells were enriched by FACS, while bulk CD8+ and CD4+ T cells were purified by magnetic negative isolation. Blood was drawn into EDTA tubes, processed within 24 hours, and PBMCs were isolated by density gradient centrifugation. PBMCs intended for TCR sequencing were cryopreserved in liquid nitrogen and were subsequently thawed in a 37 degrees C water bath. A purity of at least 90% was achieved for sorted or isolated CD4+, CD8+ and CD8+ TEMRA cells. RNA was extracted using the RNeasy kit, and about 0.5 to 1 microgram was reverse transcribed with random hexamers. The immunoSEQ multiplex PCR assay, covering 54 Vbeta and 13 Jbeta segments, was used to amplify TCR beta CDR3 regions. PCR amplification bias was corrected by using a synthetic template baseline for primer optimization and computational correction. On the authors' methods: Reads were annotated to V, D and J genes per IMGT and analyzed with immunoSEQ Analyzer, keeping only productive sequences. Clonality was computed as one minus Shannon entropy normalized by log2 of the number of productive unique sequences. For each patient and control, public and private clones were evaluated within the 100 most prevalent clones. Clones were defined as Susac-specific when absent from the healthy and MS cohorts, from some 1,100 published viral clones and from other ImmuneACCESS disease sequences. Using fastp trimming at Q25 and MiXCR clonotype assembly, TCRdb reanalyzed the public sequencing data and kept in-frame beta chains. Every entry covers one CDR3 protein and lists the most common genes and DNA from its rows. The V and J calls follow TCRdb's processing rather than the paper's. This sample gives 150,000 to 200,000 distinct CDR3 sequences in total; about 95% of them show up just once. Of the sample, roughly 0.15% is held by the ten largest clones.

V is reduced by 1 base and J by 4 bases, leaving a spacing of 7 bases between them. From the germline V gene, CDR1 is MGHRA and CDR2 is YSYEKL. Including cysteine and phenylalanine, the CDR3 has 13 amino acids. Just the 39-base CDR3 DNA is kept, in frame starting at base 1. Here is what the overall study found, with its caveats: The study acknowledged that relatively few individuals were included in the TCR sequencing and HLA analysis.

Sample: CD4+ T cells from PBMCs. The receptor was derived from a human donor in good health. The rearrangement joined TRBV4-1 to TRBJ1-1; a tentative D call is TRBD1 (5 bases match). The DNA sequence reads TGCGCCAGCAGCCAAGCAGGGCTCACTGAAGCTTTCTTT. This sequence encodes CASSQAGLTEAFF.